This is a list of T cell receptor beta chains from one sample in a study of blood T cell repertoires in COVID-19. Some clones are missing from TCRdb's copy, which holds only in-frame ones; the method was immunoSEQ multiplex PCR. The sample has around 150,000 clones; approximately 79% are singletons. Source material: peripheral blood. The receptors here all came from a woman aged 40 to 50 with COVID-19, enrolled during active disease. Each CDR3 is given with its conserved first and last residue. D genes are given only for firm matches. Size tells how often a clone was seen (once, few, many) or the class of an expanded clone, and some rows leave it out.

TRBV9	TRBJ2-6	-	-	TGTGCCAGCAGCGGCCCAGTCTCTGGGGCCAACGTCCTGACTTTC	CASSGPVSGANVLTF
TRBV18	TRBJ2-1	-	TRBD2	TGTGCCAGCTCAGTCAATCCTTTAGCGGGGGTTAATGAGCAGTTCTTC	CASSVNPLAGVNEQFF
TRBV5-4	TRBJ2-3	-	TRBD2	TGTGCCAGCAGCTTGGGGACTAGGGGCACAGATACGCAGTATTTT	CASSLGTRGTDTQYF
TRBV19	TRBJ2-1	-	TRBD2	TGTGCCAGTAGTATCCAGATAGCGGGAGCGATCTACAATGAGCAGTTCTTC	CASSIQIAGAIYNEQFF
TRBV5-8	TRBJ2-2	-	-	TGTGCCAGCAGCTTGGTTCGGGGGAACACCGGGGAGCTGTTTTTT	CASSLVRGNTGELFF
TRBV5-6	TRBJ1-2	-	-	TGTGCCAGCAGCTTGGTCGGGGGGCCGAGAGATGGCTACACCTTC	CASSLVGGPRDGYTF
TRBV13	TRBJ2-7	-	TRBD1	TGTGCCAGCAGCTTAGGGGACAGGGAGGTAGATGAGCAGTACTTC	CASSLGDREVDEQYF
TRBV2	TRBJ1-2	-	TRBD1	TGTGCCAGCAGTGGGGACAGGAACTATGGCTACACCTTC	CASSGDRNYGYTF
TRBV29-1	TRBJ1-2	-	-	TGCAGCATAGGACTTAATGGCTACACCTTC	CSIGLNGYTF
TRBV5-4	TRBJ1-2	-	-	TGTGCCAGCAGCCTAGAGGGTCTCTATGGCTACACCTTC	CASSLEGLYGYTF
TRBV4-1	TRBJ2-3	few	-	TGCGCCAGCAGCCCCCACGGGGGAGGCGGGACTACAGATACGCAGTATTTT	CASSPHGGGGTTDTQYF
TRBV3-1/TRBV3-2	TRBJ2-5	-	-	TGTGCCAGCAGTCCTGACATGGGCAACCAAGAGACCCAGTACTTC	CASSPDMGNQETQYF
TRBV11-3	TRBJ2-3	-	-	TGTGCCAGCAGCGAGGGGGTTGCTAGCACAGATACGCAGTATTTT	CASSEGVASTDTQYF
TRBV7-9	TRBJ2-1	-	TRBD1	TGTGCCAGCAGCCCAAGGACAGGAGTCTACAATGAGCAGTTCTTC	CASSPRTGVYNEQFF
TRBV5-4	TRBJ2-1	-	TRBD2	TGTGCCAGCAGCTTTGGTGGGGGGGGGTACAATGAGCAGTTCTTC	CASSFGGGGYNEQFF
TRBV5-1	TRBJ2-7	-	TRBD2	TGCGCCAGCAGCTTGGAACTAGCGGGAGGGGATGAGCAGTACTTC	CASSLELAGGDEQYF
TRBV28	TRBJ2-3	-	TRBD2	TGTGCCAGCAGACCTAGCGGGGGTACAGATACGCAGTATTTT	CASRPSGGTDTQYF
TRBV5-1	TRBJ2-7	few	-	TGCGCCAGCAGATTGGACAACTACGAGCAGTACTTC	CASRLDNYEQYF
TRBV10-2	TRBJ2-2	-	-	TGCGCCAGCAGTGAGAGAGGGCCCGGGGAGCTGTTTTTT	CASSERGPGELFF
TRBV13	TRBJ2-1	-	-	TGTGCCAGCAGCCCCCGAAGGGGAGGGGGGAATGAGCAGTTCTTC	CASSPRRGGGNEQFF
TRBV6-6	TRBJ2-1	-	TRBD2	TGTGCCAGCAGTTCGGTAGCGGGAGGGGTAGACAATGAGCAGTTCTTC	CASSSVAGGVDNEQFF
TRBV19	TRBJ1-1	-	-	TGTGCCAGTAGTATCGCTTACTCTGAAGCTTTCTTT	CASSIAYSEAFF
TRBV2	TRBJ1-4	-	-	TGTGCCAGCAGTGAAGTGCAGGTCGGTGAAAAACTGTTTTTT	CASSEVQVGEKLFF
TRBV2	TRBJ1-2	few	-	TGTGCCAGCAGTACGACAGGCGCTAACTATGGCTACACCTTC	CASSTTGANYGYTF
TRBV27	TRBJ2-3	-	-	TGTGCCAGCAGTTCCCGACTTAGGAGCGGTACGCAGTATTTT	CASSSRLRSGTQYF
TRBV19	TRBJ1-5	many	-	TGTGCCAGTAGTATAGCTCCGAGACAGCCCCAGCATTTT	CASSIAPRQPQHF
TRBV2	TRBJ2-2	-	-	TGTGCCAGCAGTGGGGGCCTAGTTTCATTCGGGGAGCTGTTTTTT	CASSGGLVSFGELFF
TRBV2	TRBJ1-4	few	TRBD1	TGTGCCAGCAGGAACAGGGGGAGTTCTAATGAAAAACTGTTTTTT	CASRNRGSSNEKLFF
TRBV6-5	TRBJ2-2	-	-	TGTGCCAGCAGTTCCGGGACTTCGAACACCGGGGAGCTGTTTTTT	CASSSGTSNTGELFF
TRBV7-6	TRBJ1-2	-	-	TGTGCCAGCAGCCTATCTGGGACAAGTACCGGCTACACCTTC	CASSLSGTSTGYTF
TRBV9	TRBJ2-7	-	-	TGTGCCAGCAGCGTTACAGGGAGCTCCTACGAGCAGTACTTC	CASSVTGSSYEQYF
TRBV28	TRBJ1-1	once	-	TGTGCCAGCAGGGAGACCGCGGGCTCCGGAAAAGCTTTCTTT	CASRETAGSGKAFF
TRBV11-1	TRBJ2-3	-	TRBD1	TGTGCCAGCAGCTCAGGGGGCGCGGTCACAGATACGCAGTATTTT	CASSSGGAVTDTQYF
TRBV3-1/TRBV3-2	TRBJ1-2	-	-	TGTGCCAGCAGCCAACAACTAGCGGGGGGCTACACCTTC	CASSQQLAGGYTF
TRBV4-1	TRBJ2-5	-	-	TGCGCCAGCAGCCCGGGGGAAACAGGCCTCCGAGAGACCCAGTACTTC	CASSPGETGLRETQYF
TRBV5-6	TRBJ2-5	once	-	TGTGCCAGCAGCTTGGGGAGGAGGGGAGGGACCCAGTACTTC	CASSLGRRGGTQYF
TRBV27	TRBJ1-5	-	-	TGTGCCAGCAGTTTACGGGGGGCGCCTGTAGGTCAGCCCCAGCATTTT	CASSLRGAPVGQPQHF
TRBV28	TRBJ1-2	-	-	TGTGCCAGCAGTTTTCCAACAGAAAAATATGGCTACACCTTC	CASSFPTEKYGYTF
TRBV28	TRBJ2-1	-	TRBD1	TGTGCCAGCGGACAGGGGATTTTAGATGAGCAGTTCTTC	CASGQGILDEQFF
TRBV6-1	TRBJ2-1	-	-	TGTGCCACCAGAGGACAGTTTGAGCAGTTCTTC	CATRGQFEQFF
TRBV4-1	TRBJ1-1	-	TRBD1	TGCGCCAGCAGCCAACAGGGGGAGGAGACTGAAGCTTTCTTT	CASSQQGEETEAFF